A selection of T cell receptor beta chains follows, all from one sample in a study of monozygotic twins with cystic fibrosis. Produced via immunoSEQ multiplex PCR; TCRdb's table is partial and in-frame only. The sample has tens of thousands of clones; approximately 90% are singletons. The sample was blood. Receptors were obtained from a girl aged 2 to 10 with cystic fibrosis. Each CDR3 is given with its conserved first and last residue. The order of the fields is D gene, V gene, J gene, clone size, CDR3 protein, CDR3 DNA. D genes are given only for firm matches. Clone size, where shown, is once, few, many, or a class for clones that have expanded.

D: -
V: TRBV9
J: TRBJ2-7
size: once
CDR3: CASSVASGVIYEQYF
DNA: TGTGCCAGCAGCGTAGCGTCAGGGGTGATCTACGAGCAGTACTTC

D: -
V: TRBV27
J: TRBJ1-1
size: -
CDR3: CASSPRGGYTEAFF
DNA: TGTGCCAGCAGCCCCCGGGGGGGGTACACTGAAGCTTTCTTT

D: -
V: TRBV19
J: TRBJ1-4
size: -
CDR3: CASSIGWETNEKLFF
DNA: TGTGCCAGTAGTATCGGGTGGGAGACTAATGAAAAACTGTTTTTT

D: -
V: TRBV5-1
J: TRBJ1-5
size: -
CDR3: CASVGRQGNQPQHF
DNA: TGCGCCAGCGTGGGCCGACAGGGCAATCAGCCCCAGCATTTT

D: -
V: TRBV19
J: TRBJ1-6
size: once
CDR3: CASSVVGGYSPLHF
DNA: TGTGCCAGTAGTGTCGTAGGGGGTTATTCACCCCTCCACTTT

D: TRBD1
V: TRBV6-5
J: TRBJ2-3
size: -
CDR3: CASSGQGVTDTQYF
DNA: TGTGCCAGCAGTGGACAGGGGGTCACAGATACGCAGTATTTT

D: -
V: TRBV18
J: TRBJ2-7
size: -
CDR3: CASSPAADVTYEQYF
DNA: TGTGCCAGCTCACCGGCCGCGGACGTAACCTACGAGCAGTACTTC

D: -
V: TRBV7-9
J: TRBJ2-7
size: -
CDR3: CASSLSPGLGSYEQYF
DNA: TGTGCCAGCAGCTTGTCGCCTGGGCTAGGCTCCTACGAGCAGTACTTC

D: -
V: TRBV4-3
J: TRBJ1-1
size: -
CDR3: CASSQAQPGRSEAFF
DNA: TGCGCCAGCAGCCAAGCACAGCCGGGCAGGTCTGAAGCTTTCTTT

D: -
V: TRBV27
J: TRBJ2-5
size: -
CDR3: CASSFDNNQETQYF
DNA: TGTGCCAGCAGTTTCGACAACAACCAAGAGACCCAGTACTTC

D: -
V: TRBV11-2
J: TRBJ2-3
size: -
CDR3: CASSLVGYHTQYF
DNA: TGTGCCAGCAGCTTAGTTGGGTACCATACGCAGTATTTT

D: -
V: TRBV28
J: TRBJ2-7
size: few
CDR3: CASQVPPYEQYF
DNA: TGTGCCAGTCAGGTCCCACCCTACGAGCAGTACTTC

D: TRBD1
V: TRBV7-2
J: TRBJ2-7
size: -
CDR3: CASSYQGAYEQYF
DNA: TGTGCCAGCAGCTATCAGGGGGCCTACGAGCAGTACTTC

D: -
V: TRBV7-8
J: TRBJ1-2
size: -
CDR3: CASSFDNYGYTF
DNA: TGTGCCAGCAGCTTTGATAACTATGGCTACACCTTC

D: -
V: TRBV9
J: TRBJ1-4
size: -
CDR3: CASSVGGEDEKLFF
DNA: TGTGCCAGCAGCGTAGGGGGGGAGGATGAAAAACTGTTTTTT

D: TRBD1
V: TRBV19
J: TRBJ1-6
size: few
CDR3: CASSIDRGSSPLHF
DNA: TGTGCCAGTAGTATTGACAGGGGAAGTTCACCCCTCCACTTT

D: -
V: TRBV6-5
J: TRBJ1-2
size: -
CDR3: CASSSGGRGYTF
DNA: TGTGCCAGCAGTTCTGGGGGCCGGGGCTACACCTTC

D: -
V: TRBV10-2
J: TRBJ2-7
size: -
CDR3: CASSWGSGYEQYF
DNA: TGCGCCAGCAGTTGGGGGAGTGGCTACGAGCAGTACTTC

D: TRBD1
V: TRBV19
J: TRBJ1-6
size: few
CDR3: CASSMTWDRDSPLHF
DNA: TGTGCCAGTAGTATGACCTGGGACAGGGATTCACCCCTCCACTTT

D: -
V: TRBV6-4
J: TRBJ2-1
size: -
CDR3: CASRPEQGTYNEQFF
DNA: TGTGCCAGCAGGCCCGAGCAGGGTACCTACAATGAGCAGTTCTTC

D: -
V: TRBV7-6
J: TRBJ2-3
size: -
CDR3: CASSSGPDTQYF
DNA: TGTGCCAGCAGCTCGGGACCAGATACGCAGTATTTT

D: -
V: TRBV29-1
J: TRBJ2-1
size: -
CDR3: CSVGGGLEQFF
DNA: TGCAGCGTTGGGGGGGGCCTTGAGCAGTTCTTC

D: -
V: TRBV5-1
J: TRBJ1-2
size: -
CDR3: CASSLANSNYGYTF
DNA: TGCGCCAGCAGCTTGGCCAACAGTAACTATGGCTACACCTTC

D: -
V: TRBV2
J: TRBJ1-5
size: -
CDR3: CASGIAGFQPQHF
DNA: TGTGCCAGCGGGATTGCGGGTTTCCAGCCCCAGCATTTT

D: TRBD2
V: TRBV7-8
J: TRBJ2-1
size: -
CDR3: CASSTQAGGPHNEQFF
DNA: TGTGCCAGCAGCACCCAAGCGGGGGGGCCCCACAATGAGCAGTTCTTC

D: TRBD1
V: TRBV4-3
J: TRBJ1-4
size: -
CDR3: CASSQDLGQAKFEKLFF
DNA: TGCGCCAGCAGCCAAGATCTCGGACAGGCTAAATTTGAAAAACTGTTTTTT

D: -
V: TRBV2
J: TRBJ2-7
size: -
CDR3: CASSEFASYEQYF
DNA: TGTGCCAGCAGTGAATTTGCAAGCTACGAGCAGTACTTC

D: TRBD1
V: TRBV19
J: TRBJ1-5
size: once
CDR3: CASSETGSQPQHF
DNA: TGTGCCAGTAGCGAGACAGGGTCCCAGCCCCAGCATTTT

D: TRBD1
V: TRBV7-2
J: TRBJ1-2
size: -
CDR3: CASSFINRDRGNGYTF
DNA: TGTGCCAGCAGCTTCATTAACCGGGACAGGGGTAATGGCTACACCTTC